Shown below are 17 T cell receptor beta chains from a single sample sequenced in a study of graft-versus-host responses after intestinal transplantation. The table came from immunoSEQ multiplex PCR; TCRdb's copy has only in-frame clones and leaves some out. There are 20,000 or so clones in the sample; over 70% occur only once, and under 2% lies in the top ten. Sequencing used PBMCs, obtained 14 days after transplant. These receptors were taken from a human patient who received an intestinal transplant, so some T cells may come from the graft donor.

The chain carries TRBV28 and TRBJ2-7; 8 nucleotides agree with TRBD1. Germline V gene lookup returns CDR1 MDHEN and CDR2 SYDVKM. The V segment lost 7 bases and the J segment 3 bases; nucleotides outside the gene matches: 8. The CDR3 contains 14 residues. The CDR3 DNA follows: TGTGCCAGCACCCTCGACAGGGGCCACTACGAGCAGTACTTC. It codes for CASTLDRGHYEQYF.

The chain recombines TRBV14 with TRBJ1-4; the match to TRBD1 covers 8 bases. The germline gives CDR1 SGHDN, CDR2 FVKESK. Germline trimming cut 9 bases from V and 8 bases from J; bases unmatched to any gene: 17. This CDR3 has 16 amino acids. CDR3 nucleotides: TGTGCCAGGGACCGGGACAGGAGCAGGTTTGAGGAAAAACTGTTTTTT. As protein: CARDRDRSRFEEKLFF. The full variable domain, with the rest looked up from reference TRBV14 and TRBJ1-4, is EAGVTQFPSHSVIEKGQTVTLRCDPISGHDNLYWYRRVMGKEIKFLLHFVKESKQDESGMPNNRFLAERTGGTYSTLKVQPAELEDSGVYFCARDRDRSRFEEKLFFGSGTQLSVL.

The chain uses TRBV4-1 and TRBJ1-2; D is uncertain. The CDR3 extends over 13 amino acids. Trimming shortened V by 0 bases and J by 6 bases, and 8 bases separated the two germline ends. Germline V gives CDR1 MGHRA, CDR2 YSYEKL. CDR3: CASSQDTSHGYTF. As DNA, the CDR3 is TGCGCCAGCAGCCAAGATACCAGCCATGGCTACACCTTC.

This clone was counted once. The rearrangement links TRBV5-1 to TRBJ2-7; TRBD2 matches 9 bases. With 3 bases clipped from V and 4 bases from J, the junction kept 8 bases outside the gene matches. Germline-derived CDR1 and CDR2 are SGHRS and YFSETQ. The CDR3 has 15 residues. The CDR3 DNA follows: TGCGCCAGCAGCTCGGCTAGCGGGGCAAGGTACGAGCAGTACTTC. It codes for CASSSASGARYEQYF.

The V and J genes are TRBV10-3 and TRBJ2-7; TRBD1 is a possible D gene (7 bases). Germline V lookup: CDR1 ENHRY, CDR2 SYGVKD. The germline V and J ends were trimmed by 11 bases and 2 bases, with 16 bases remaining between them. The length of the CDR3 is 13 residues. The CDR3 DNA reads TGTGCCGCCCGACAGGGAGGTGCCTACGAGCAGTACTTC. Its protein product is CAARQGGAYEQYF.

This sequence joins TRBV7-9 and TRBJ2-1; TRBD1 agrees at 7 bases. Trimming removed 5 bases from V and 12 bases from J; junction bases left unmatched: 13. This CDR3 contains 14 residues. CDR1 and CDR2 (germline): SEHNR, FQNEAQ (reference sequence). CDR3 in amino acids: CASSLRDSPGRQFF. CDR3 nucleotides: TGTGCCAGCAGCCTCCGGGACAGCCCAGGCCGGCAGTTCTTC.

This chain connects TRBV12-2 to TRBJ2-7; TRBD2 reflects the table's D call only, with no check against the DNA. TRBV12-2 is a pseudogene. The length of the CDR3 is 12 residues. CDR3 protein: CASRSSGSEQYF. The DNA of the CDR3 is TGTGCAAGTCGCTCGAGCGGGAGCGAGCAGTACTTC.

Concerning this clone itself: Other DNA sequences in the same sample also yield this CDR3. This rearrangement joins TRBV5-6 to TRBJ2-7, with a tentative D call TRBD2 (5 bases). CDR3 length: 17 amino acids. V dropped 0 bases and J dropped 6 bases, with 22 bases sitting between them. Per germline, CDR1 SGHDT and CDR2 YYEEEE. DNA for the CDR3: TGTGCCAGCAGCTTGGTTGGGTGGGGAGAGGGCCCCTTCGAGCAGTACTTC. Encoded protein: CASSLVGWGEGPFEQYF.

The chain links TRBV5-1 to TRBJ1-2; 7 nucleotides line up with TRBD1. Germline CDR1 is SGHRS and CDR2 is YFSETQ. Germline trimming cut 4 bases from V and 6 bases from J; bases unmatched to any gene: 6. This CDR3 is built from 13 residues. For the CDR3, the DNA is TGCGCCAGCAGCCCGGGGACAGAGGATGGCTACACCTTC. This codes for CASSPGTEDGYTF.

The V call is TRBV7-9, the J call TRBJ2-1; D may be TRBD1 or TRBD2 (5 bases each). The CDR3 has 16 residues. Trimming removed 5 bases from V and 3 bases from J, with 17 bases in between. Germline V gives CDR1 SEHNR, CDR2 FQNEAQ (reference sequence). CDR3 region: CASSPRVGGIYNEQFF. As DNA, the CDR3 is TGTGCCAGCAGCCCCAGGGTTGGGGGTATCTACAATGAGCAGTTCTTC.

The genes are TRBV28 and TRBJ1-4, with a weak D call TRBD1 (6 bases). Trimming pared 6 bases from V and 0 bases from J, leaving 11 bases between. This CDR3 contains 15 residues. From germline, CDR1 is MDHEN and CDR2 SYDVKM. This CDR3 reads CASRPTGSTNEKLFF. In DNA form, the CDR3 reads TGTGCCAGCAGACCTACAGGGTCAACTAATGAAAAACTGTTTTTT. The whole variable domain, remainder taken from reference TRBV28 and TRBJ1-4, is DVKVTQSSRYLVKRTGEKVFLECVQDMDHENMFWYRQDPGLGLRLIYFSYDVKMKEKGDIPEGYSVSREKKERFSLILESASTNQTSMYLCASRPTGSTNEKLFFGSGTQLSVL.

The rearrangement links TRBV13 to TRBJ1-1; 7 bases agree with TRBD1. J was trimmed by 1 base and V by 2 bases; bases with no gene match: 13. The CDR3 runs 18 residues. Germline V CDR1 and CDR2: PRHDT, FYEKMQ (reference sequence). The CDR3 reads CASSLLGGGAGPNTEAFF. In DNA form, the CDR3 reads TGTGCCAGCAGCTTACTCGGAGGGGGCGCAGGTCCGAACACTGAAGCTTTCTTT.

On this clone itself: Other nucleotide sequences in the sample specify the same CDR3. The chain joins TRBV2 to TRBJ2-7; D uncertain. Germline V gene data show CDR1 as SNHLY and CDR2 as FYNNEI. This CDR3 is built from 12 residues. Trimming pared 5 bases from V and 0 bases from J, leaving 5 bases between. The CDR3 DNA follows: TGTGCCAGCAGTCCGAGCTCCTACGAGCAGTACTTC. It specifies CASSPSSYEQYF.

The chain employs TRBV19 and TRBJ2-7; D is uncertain. Trimming took 5 bases from V and 4 from J, leaving 12 bases between them. The CDR3 spans 13 residues. Germline V gene data show CDR1 as LNHDA and CDR2 as SQIVND (reference sequence). CDR3 residues: CASSASLGYEQYF. The CDR3 DNA reads TGTGCCAGTAGTGCGTCTTTGGGTTACGAGCAGTACTTC.

This clone appeared a few times. The CDR3 is CASSARSPIQETQYF. In nucleotides, the CDR3 is TGTGCCAGTAGTGCCCGATCGCCGATCCAAGAGACCCAGTACTTC. This chain connects TRBV19 to TRBJ2-5; D remains unclear. The CDR3 is 15 amino acids. The germline gives CDR1 LNHDA, CDR2 SQIVND (reference sequence). The germline V and J ends were trimmed by 5 bases and 1 base, with 14 bases remaining between them.

The rearrangement links TRBV27 to TRBJ2-7; 8 nucleotides agree with TRBD2. V dropped 2 bases and J dropped 6; count of bases not matched to a gene: 9. Germline CDR1 reads MNHEY; CDR2 reads SMNVEV (reference sequence). The CDR3 sequence is 15 residues long. CDR3 amino acids: CASSLLASGPREQYF. The CDR3 DNA follows: TGTGCCAGCAGTTTACTGGCTAGCGGGCCCCGCGAGCAGTACTTC.

V and J are TRBV11-2 and TRBJ1-5; no definite D call. V lost 3 bases and J lost 8, with 17 bases in between. Germline values: CDR1 SGHAT, CDR2 FQNNGV. CDR3 length: 15 amino acids. CDR3: CASSLGGTPAEPQHF. In nucleotides, the CDR3 is TGTGCCAGCAGCTTGGGCGGAACTCCCGCTGAGCCCCAGCATTTT.